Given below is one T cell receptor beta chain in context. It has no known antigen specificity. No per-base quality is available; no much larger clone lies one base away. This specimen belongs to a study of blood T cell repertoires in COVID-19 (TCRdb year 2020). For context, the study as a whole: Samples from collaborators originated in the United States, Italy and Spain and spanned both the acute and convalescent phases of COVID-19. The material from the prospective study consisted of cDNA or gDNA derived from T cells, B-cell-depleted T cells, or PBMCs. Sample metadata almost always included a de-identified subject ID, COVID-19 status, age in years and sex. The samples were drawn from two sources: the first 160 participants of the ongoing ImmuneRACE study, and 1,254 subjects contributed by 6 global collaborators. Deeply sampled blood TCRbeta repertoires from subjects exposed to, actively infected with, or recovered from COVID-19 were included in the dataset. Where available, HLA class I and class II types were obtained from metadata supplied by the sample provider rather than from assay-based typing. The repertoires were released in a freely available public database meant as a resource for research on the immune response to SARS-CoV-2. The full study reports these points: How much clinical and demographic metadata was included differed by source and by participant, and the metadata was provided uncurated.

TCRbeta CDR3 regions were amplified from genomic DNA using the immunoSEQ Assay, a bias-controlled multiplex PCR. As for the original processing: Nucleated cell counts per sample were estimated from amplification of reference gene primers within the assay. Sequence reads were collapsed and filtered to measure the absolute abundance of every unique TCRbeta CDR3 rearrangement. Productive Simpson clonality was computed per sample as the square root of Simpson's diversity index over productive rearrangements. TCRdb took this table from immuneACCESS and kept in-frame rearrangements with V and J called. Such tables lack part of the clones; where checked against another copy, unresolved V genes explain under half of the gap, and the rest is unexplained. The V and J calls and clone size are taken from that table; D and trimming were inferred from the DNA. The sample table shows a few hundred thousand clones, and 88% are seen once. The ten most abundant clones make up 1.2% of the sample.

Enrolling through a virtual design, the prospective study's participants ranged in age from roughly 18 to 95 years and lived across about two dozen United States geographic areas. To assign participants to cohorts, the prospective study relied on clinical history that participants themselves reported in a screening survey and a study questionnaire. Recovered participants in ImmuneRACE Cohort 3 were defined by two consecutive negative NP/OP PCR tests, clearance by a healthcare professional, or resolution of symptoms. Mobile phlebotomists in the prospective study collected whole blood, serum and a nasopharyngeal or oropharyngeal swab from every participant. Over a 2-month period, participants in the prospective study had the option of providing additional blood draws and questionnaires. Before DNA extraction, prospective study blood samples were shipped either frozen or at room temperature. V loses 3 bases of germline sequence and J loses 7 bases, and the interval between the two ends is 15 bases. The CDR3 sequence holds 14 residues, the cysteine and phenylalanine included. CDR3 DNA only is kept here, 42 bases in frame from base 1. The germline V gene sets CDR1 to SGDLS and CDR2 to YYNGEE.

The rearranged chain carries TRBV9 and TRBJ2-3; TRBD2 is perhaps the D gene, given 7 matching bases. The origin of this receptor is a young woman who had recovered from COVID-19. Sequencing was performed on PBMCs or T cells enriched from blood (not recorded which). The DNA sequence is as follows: TGTGCCAGCAGCGATGGGGGGGGCCTAAATACGCAGTATTTT. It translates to CASSDGGGLNTQYF.